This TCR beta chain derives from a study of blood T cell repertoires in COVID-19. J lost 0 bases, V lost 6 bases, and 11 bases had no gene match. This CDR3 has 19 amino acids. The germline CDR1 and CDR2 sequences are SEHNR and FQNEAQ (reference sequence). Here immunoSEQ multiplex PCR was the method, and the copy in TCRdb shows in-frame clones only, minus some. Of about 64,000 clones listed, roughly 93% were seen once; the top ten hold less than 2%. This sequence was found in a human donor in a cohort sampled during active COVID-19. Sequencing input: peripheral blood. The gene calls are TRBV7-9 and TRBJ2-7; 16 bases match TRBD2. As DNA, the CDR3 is TGTGCCAGCAGTCTACCGGGACTAGCGGGAGGGCGCAGCTCCTACGAGCAGTACTTC. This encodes CASSLPGLAGGRSSYEQYF.